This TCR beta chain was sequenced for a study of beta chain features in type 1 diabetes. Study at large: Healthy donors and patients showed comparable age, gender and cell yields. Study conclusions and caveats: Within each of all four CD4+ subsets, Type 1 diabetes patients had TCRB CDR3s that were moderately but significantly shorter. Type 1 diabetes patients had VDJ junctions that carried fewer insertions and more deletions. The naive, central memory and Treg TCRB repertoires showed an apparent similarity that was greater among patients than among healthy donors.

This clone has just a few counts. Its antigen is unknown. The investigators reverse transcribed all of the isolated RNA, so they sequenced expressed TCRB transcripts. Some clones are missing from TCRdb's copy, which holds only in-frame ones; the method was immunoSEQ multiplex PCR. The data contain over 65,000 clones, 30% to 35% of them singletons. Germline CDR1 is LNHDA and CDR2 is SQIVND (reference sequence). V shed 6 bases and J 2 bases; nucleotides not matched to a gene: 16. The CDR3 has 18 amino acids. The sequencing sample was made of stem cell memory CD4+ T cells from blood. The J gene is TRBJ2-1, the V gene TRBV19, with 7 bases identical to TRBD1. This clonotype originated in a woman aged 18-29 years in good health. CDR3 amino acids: CASSPRGPGMLAYNEQFF. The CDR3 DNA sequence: TGTGCCAGTAGCCCTAGGGGGCCTGGTATGTTAGCCTACAATGAGCAGTTCTTC.